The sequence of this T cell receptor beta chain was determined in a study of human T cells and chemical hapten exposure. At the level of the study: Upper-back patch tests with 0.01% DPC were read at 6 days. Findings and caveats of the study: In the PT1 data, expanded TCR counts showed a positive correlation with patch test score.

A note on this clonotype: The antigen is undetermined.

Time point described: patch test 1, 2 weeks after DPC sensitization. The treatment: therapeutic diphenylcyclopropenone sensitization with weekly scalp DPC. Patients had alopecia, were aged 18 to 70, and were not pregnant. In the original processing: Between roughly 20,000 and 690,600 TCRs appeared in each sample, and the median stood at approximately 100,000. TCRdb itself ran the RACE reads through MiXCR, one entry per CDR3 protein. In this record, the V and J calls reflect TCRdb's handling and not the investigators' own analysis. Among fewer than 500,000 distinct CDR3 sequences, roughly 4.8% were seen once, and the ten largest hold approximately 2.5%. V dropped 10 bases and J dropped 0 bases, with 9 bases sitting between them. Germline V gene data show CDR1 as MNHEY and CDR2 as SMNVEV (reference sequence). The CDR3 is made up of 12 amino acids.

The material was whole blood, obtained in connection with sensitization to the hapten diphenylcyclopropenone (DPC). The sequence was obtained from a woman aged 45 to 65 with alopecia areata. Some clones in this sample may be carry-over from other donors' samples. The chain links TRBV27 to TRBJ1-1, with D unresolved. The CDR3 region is CATRGLNTEAFF. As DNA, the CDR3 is TGTGCCACCCGGGGTTTGAACACTGAAGCTTTCTTT.